The 13 T cell receptor beta chains below come from one sample, sequenced in a study of T cell responses to AZD1222 COVID-19 vaccine. Measured with immunoSEQ multiplex PCR; TCRdb has only the in-frame clones, and not every one. Among 150,000 or so clones, about nine tenths were seen once, and the ten largest hold about 1.6%. The sequencing here drew on peripheral blood, taken on day 0 of AZD1222 vaccination. These receptors were obtained from an adult in good health.

The chain couples TRBV4-2 to TRBJ1-1; no clear D. The V end lost 2 bases, the J end lost 2 bases, and 15 bases lay between the germline ends. CDR3 length: 16 amino acids. Germline assignment: CDR1 LGHNA and CDR2 YNFKEQ. The CDR3 reads CASSQSVDIANTEAFF. In DNA form, the CDR3 reads TGTGCCAGCAGCCAATCTGTAGACATCGCTAACACTGAAGCTTTCTTT.

The V and J genes are TRBV7-9 and TRBJ1-4; TRBD1 matches at 9 bases. The germline gives CDR1 SEHNR, CDR2 FQNEAQ (reference sequence). V was clipped by 1 base and J by 8 bases; unmatched bases: 5. The CDR3 has 15 residues. CDR3 residues: CASSLGDRDSEKLFF. CDR3 nucleotide sequence: TGTGCCAGCAGCTTAGGGGACAGGGATTCCGAAAAACTGTTTTTT.

The chain carries TRBV9 and TRBJ2-2; 10 nucleotides align to TRBD2. CDR1 is SGDLS, CDR2 YYNGEE, per germline. The CDR3 runs 18 residues. The trim removed 2 bases at V and 1 base at J, leaving 8 bases unmatched. This CDR3 reads CASSVEKGLALNTGELFF. DNA of the CDR3: TGTGCCAGCAGCGTCGAGAAGGGACTAGCGCTGAACACCGGGGAGCTGTTTTTT.

CDR3 coding DNA: TGCGCCAGCAAACTTGGGGACAGCTCCTACGAGCAGTACTTC. It codes for CASKLGDSSYEQYF. V is TRBV5-1 and J is TRBJ2-7; 7 bases are shared with TRBD1. CDR1 SGHRS and CDR2 YFSETQ come from the germline V gene. The CDR3 consists of 14 residues. V lost 6 bases to trimming and J lost 0 bases; unmatched junction nucleotides: 6.

The CDR3 reads CSVEDLGGSRAFF. CDR3 nucleotide sequence: TGCAGCGTTGAAGACCTTGGAGGGTCCCGAGCTTTCTTT. The V and J genes are TRBV29-1 and TRBJ1-1; D gene unclear. This CDR3 comprises 13 residues. V was trimmed by 0 bases and J by 10 bases, leaving 15 bases between them. Germline V gene data show CDR1 as SQVTM and CDR2 as ANQGSEA.

This chain links TRBV4-1 with TRBJ2-5; 7 bases are shared with TRBD1. This CDR3 has 14 amino acids. Trimming cost V 0 bases and J 7 bases; bases outside gene matches: 5. Germline loops: CDR1 MGHRA, CDR2 YSYEKL. CDR3 in DNA: TGCGCCAGCAGCCAAGAGGGGACAGTTCGGACCCAGTACTTC. This codes for CASSQEGTVRTQYF.

This clone was seen only once. The rearrangement uses TRBV28 and TRBJ1-4; no reliable D call. V lost 5 bases and J lost 1, with 8 bases in between. Per germline, CDR1 MDHEN and CDR2 SYDVKM. CDR3 length: 14 amino acids. The CDR3 sequence is CASSLPQTNEKLFF. The CDR3 bases are TGTGCCAGCAGTCTCCCCCAAACTAATGAAAAACTGTTTTTT.

On this clone itself: The junction does not match germline at one end; this may be a read error. This sequence joins TRBV5-4 and TRBJ1-2; maybe TRBD1 (6 bases). The CDR3 spans 14 residues. Germline CDR1 is SGHNT and CDR2 is YYREEE (reference sequence). The CDR3 spells CASSHEQYDRRGSF. The CDR3, as DNA: TGTGCCAGCAGCCACGAACAGTACGACAGGCGGGGCTCTTTC.

The chain couples TRBV15 to TRBJ2-5; TRBD2 aligns across 11 bases. V gave up 6 bases and J gave up 4 bases; unmatched junction bases: 4. Germline loops: CDR1 LNHNV, CDR2 YYDKDF (reference sequence). CDR3 length: 14 residues. CDR3 amino acids: CATRTSGAGETQYF. In DNA form, the CDR3 reads TGTGCCACCAGGACTAGCGGGGCAGGAGAGACCCAGTACTTC.

The V and J genes are TRBV11-3 and TRBJ2-1; D possibly matches TRBD1 or TRBD2 (6 bases each). V was clipped by 6 bases and J by 6 bases, with 15 bases between them. The CDR3 has 14 amino acids. The germline V gene has CDR1 SGHNT and CDR2 YENEEA. DNA of the CDR3: TGTGCCAGCAGACCGGGGGCTAATTCCAATGAGCAGTTCTTC. This translates into CASRPGANSNEQFF.

The rearrangement joins TRBV7-2 to TRBJ1-2, with D unresolved. CDR1 and CDR2 from the germline V gene are SGHTA and FQGNSA. Trimming stripped 1 base from V and 8 bases from J, with 11 bases between. The CDR3 is made up of 13 amino acids. The CDR3 DNA reads TGTGCCAGCAGCTTAGACGCGGAATACGGCTACACCTTC. It yields the protein CASSLDAEYGYTF. Filled out from reference TRBV7-2 and TRBJ1-2, the complete variable domain reads GAGVSQSPSNKVTEKGKDVELRCDPISGHTALYWYRQSLGQGLEFLIYFQGNSAPDKSGLPSDRFSAERTGGSVSTLTIQRTQQEDSAVYLCASSLDAEYGYTFGSGTRLTVV.

This chain joins TRBV29-1 and TRBJ2-2, with TRBD2 identical over 8 bases. This CDR3 spans 16 amino acids. Unmatched junction bases numbered 7, after V lost 1 base and J lost 3 bases. Per germline, CDR1 SQVTM and CDR2 ANQGSEA. Here the CDR3 reads CSVEVAAGVYTGELFF. In DNA form, the CDR3 reads TGCAGCGTTGAAGTTGCAGCGGGGGTGTACACCGGGGAGCTGTTTTTT.

The CDR3 loop is CASSVDGGYNEQFF. The CDR3 DNA reads TGTGCCAGCAGCGTAGACGGAGGCTACAATGAGCAGTTCTTC. The chain links TRBV9 to TRBJ2-1; perhaps TRBD2 as D (5 bases). The CDR3 covers 14 residues. The germline gives CDR1 SGDLS, CDR2 YYNGEE. Trimming pared 0 bases from V and 3 bases from J, leaving 7 bases between.